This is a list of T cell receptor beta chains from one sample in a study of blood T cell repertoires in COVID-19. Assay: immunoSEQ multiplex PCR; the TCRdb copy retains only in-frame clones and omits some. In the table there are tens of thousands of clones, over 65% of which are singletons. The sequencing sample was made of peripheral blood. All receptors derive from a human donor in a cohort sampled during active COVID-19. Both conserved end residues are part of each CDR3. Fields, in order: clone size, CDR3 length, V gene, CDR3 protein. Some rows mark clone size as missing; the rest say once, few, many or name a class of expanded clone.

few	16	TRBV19	CASRTGILTLGKPQHF
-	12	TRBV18	CASSPEDWEAFF
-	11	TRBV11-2	CASSQASEQYF
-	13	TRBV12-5	CASGLGAGGEQYF
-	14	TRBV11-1	CASSPEAPTYEQYF
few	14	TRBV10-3	CAIGGDRANYGYTF
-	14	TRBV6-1	CASSDGVSGNTIYF
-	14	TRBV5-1	CASSFGTGNQPQHF
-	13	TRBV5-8	CASIPGRTGELFF
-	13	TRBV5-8	CASGHSGANVLTF
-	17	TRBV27	CASSLVTGEPPGYGYTF
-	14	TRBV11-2	CASSLDGGNQPQHF
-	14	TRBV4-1	CASSHATGSYEQYF
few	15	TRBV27	CASSLSPIVHTEAFF
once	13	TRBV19	CASTPPQVYGYTF
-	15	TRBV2	CASRTGTSRKEPQHF
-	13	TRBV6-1	CASSEDSHYEQYF
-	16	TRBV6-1	CASSESMGLGNQPQHF
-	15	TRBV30	CAWSGWVKGIYEQYF
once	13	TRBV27	CASRNRANTEAFF
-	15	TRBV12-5	CASGPDRGPGNTIYF
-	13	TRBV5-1	CASSSLGQNTQYF